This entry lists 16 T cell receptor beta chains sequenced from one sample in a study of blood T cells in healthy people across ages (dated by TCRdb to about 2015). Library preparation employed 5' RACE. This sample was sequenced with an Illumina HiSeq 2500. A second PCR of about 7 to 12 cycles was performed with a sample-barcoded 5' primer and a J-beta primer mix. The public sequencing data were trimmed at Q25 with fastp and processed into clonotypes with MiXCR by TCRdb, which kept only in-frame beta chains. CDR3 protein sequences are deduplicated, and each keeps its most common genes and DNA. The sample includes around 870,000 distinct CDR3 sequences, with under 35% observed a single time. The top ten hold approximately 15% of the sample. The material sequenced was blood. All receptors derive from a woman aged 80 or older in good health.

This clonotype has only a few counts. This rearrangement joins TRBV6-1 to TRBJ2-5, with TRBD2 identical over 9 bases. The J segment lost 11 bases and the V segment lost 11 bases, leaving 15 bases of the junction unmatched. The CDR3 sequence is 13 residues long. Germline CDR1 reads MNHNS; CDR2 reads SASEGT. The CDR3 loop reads CAGTSGFYNEQYF. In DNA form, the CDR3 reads TGTGCCGGAACTAGCGGGTTCTACAATGAGCAGTACTTC.

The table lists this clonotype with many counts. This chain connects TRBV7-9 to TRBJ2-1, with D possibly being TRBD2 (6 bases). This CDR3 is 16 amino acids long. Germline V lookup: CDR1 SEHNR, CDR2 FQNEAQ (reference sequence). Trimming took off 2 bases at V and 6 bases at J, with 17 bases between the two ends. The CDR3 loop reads CASSLRWGGGGNEQFF. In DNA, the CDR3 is TGTGCCAGCAGCTTACGGTGGGGAGGAGGCGGCAATGAGCAGTTCTTC.

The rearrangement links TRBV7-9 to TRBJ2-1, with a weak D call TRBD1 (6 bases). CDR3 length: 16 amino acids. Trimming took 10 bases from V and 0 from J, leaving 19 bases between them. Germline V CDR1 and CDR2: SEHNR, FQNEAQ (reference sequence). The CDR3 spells CAINGQGHSSYNEQFF. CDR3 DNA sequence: TGTGCCATCAATGGCCAGGGGCATAGCTCCTACAATGAGCAGTTCTTC.

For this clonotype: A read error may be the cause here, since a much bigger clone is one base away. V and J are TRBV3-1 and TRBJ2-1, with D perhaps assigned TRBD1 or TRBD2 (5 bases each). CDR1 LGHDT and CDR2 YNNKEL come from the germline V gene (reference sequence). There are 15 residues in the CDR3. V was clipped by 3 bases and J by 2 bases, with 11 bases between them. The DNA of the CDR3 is TGTGCCAGCAGCCAGGGGGTGAACCCCTACAATGAGCAGTTCTTC. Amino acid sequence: CASSQGVNPYNEQFF.

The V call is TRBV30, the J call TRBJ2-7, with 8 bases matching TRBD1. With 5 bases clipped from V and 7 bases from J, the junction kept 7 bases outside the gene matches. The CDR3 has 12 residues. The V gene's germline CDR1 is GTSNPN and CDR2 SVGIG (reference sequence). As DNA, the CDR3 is TGTGCCTGGGACAGGGGCGTAGAAGAGCAGTACTTC. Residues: CAWDRGVEEQYF.

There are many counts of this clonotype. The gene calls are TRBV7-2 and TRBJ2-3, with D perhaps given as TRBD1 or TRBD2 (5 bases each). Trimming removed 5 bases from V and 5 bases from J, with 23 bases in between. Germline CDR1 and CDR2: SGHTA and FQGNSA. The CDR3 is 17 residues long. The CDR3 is CASSNPGTASLRDTQYF. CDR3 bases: TGTGCCAGCAGCAACCCCGGGACGGCTTCTCTTAGAGATACGCAGTATTTT.

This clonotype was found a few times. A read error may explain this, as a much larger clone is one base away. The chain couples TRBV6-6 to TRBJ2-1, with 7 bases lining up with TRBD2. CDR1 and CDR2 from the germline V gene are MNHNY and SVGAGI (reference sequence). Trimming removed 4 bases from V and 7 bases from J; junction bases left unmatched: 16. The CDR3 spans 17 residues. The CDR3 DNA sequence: TGTGCCAGCAGTTTCCGGGGCTCGGGGGGACCATGGAATGAGCAGTTCTTC. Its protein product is CASSFRGSGGPWNEQFF.

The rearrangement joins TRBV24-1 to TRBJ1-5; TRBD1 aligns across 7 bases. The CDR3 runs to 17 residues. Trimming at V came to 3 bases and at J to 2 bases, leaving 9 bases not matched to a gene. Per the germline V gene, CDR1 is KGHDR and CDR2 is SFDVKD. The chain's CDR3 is CATSDPRQGGGNQPQHF. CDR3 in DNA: TGTGCCACCAGTGATCCGAGACAGGGAGGGGGCAATCAGCCCCAGCATTTT.

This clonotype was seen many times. The CDR3 DNA is TGCGCCAGCAGCTTGGACAGGCGAAACAATGAGCAGTTCTTC. Translated: CASSLDRRNNEQFF. V is TRBV5-1 and J is TRBJ2-1; D is perhaps TRBD1 (5 bases). The CDR3 totals 14 residues. Germline V gene data show CDR1 as SGHRS and CDR2 as YFSETQ. The V and J ends lost 0 bases and 5 bases respectively, with 9 bases between them.

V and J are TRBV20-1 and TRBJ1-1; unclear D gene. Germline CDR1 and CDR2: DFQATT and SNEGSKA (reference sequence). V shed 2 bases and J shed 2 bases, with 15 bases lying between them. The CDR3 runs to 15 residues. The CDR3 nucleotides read TGCAGTGCTAGACTAAGCCACGGCCGAAACACTGAAGCTTTCTTT. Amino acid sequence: CSARLSHGRNTEAFF.

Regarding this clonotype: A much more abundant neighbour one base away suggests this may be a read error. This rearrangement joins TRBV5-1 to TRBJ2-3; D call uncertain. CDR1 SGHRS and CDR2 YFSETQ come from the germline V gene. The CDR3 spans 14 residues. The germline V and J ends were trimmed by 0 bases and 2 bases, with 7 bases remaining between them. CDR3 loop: CASSLDLTTDTQYF. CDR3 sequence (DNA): TGCGCCAGCAGCTTGGACTTGACCACAGATACGCAGTATTTT. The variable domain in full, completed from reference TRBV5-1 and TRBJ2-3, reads KAGVTQTPRYLIKTRGQQVTLSCSPISGHRSVSWYQQTPGQGLQFLFEYFSETQRNKGNFPGRFSGRQFSNSRSEMNVSTLELGDSALYLCASSLDLTTDTQYFGPGTRLTVL.

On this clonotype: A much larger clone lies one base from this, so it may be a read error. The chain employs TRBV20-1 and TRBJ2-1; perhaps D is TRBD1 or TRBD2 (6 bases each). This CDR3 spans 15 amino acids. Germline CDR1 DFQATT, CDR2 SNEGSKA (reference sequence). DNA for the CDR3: TGCAGTGCTGGAGATCCGGGGGCCACATACAATGAGCAGTTCTTC. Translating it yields CSAGDPGATYNEQFF.

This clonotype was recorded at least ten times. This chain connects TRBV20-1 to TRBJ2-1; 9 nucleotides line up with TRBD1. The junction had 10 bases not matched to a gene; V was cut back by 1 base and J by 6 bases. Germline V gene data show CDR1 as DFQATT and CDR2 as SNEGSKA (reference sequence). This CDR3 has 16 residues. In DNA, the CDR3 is TGCAGTGCTAGAGTTGGTGACAGGGGGAATTTCAATGAGCAGTTCTTC. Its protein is CSARVGDRGNFNEQFF.

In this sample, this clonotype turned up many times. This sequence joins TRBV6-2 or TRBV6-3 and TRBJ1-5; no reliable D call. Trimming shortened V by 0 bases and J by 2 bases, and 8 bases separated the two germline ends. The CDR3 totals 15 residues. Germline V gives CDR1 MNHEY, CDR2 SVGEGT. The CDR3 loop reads CASSYSRRGNQPQHF. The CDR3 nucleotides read TGTGCCAGCAGTTACTCGAGGAGGGGCAATCAGCCCCAGCATTTT.

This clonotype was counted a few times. The CDR3 reads CASTPRGLPSTDTQYF. DNA of the CDR3: TGTGCCAGTACCCCTAGAGGCCTACCTAGCACAGATACGCAGTATTTT. The J gene is TRBJ2-3, the V gene TRBV19, with D uncertain. This CDR3 spans 16 amino acids. CDR1 is LNHDA and CDR2 is SQIVND in the germline V gene (reference sequence). Trimming took 7 bases from V and 0 from J, leaving 17 bases between them.

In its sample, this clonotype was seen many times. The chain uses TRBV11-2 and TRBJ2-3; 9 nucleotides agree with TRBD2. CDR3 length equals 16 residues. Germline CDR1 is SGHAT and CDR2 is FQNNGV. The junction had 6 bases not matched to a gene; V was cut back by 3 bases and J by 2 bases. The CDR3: CASSFQLAGLTDTQYF. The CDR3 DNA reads TGTGCCAGCAGCTTCCAACTAGCGGGCCTCACAGATACGCAGTATTTT.